This entry is about one T cell receptor beta chain. What it binds is unknown. One junction end disagrees with the germline gene, perhaps due to a read error. Germline V gene sequence: CDR1 LNHDA, CDR2 SQIVND (reference sequence). CDR3 length equals 17 residues. These data originate in a study of identifying expanded T cells in peripheral blood. TCRdb's table, derived via immunoSEQ multiplex PCR, lists solely in-frame clones and lacks some. This table has some 90,000 clones, roughly 91% appearing once. No infections or other immune events were documented during collection. Findings of the study overall: Over two and four weeks, about 17 and 20 clones changed, versus 1.2 between replicates. Two-week clone count variance significantly increased as total template count grew.

V gene TRBV19 combines with J gene TRBJ2-4; TRBD2 agrees at 15 bases. This clonotype was obtained from a person aged 18-69 years in good health. Input material: blood. This CDR3 is CASSLRTSGGARNIQYF. CDR3 bases: TGTGCCAGTAGTCTGAGGACTAGCGGGGGGGCCAGAAACATTCAGTACTTC.